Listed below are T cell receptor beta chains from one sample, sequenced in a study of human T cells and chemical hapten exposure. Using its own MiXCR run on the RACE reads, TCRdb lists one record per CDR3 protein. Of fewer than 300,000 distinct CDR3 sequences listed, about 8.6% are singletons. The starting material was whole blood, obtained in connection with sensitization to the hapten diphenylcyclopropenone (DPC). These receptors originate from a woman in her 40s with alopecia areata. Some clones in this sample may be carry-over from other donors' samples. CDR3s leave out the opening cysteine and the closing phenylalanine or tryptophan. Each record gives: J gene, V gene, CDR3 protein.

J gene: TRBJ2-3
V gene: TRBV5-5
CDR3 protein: ASSSGLTDTQY

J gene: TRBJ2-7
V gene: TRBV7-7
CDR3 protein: ASSLVQLGEQY

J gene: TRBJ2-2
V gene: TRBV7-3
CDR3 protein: ASSLSLTGELF

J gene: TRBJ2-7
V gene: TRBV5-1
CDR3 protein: ASSLAQLAGGYEQY

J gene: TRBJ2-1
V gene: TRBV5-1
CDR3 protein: ASSALAGAYNEQF

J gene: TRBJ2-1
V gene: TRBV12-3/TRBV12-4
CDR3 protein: ASSLGLSLGDEQF

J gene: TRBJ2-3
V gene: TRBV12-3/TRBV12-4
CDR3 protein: ASSLRIAGSTDTQY

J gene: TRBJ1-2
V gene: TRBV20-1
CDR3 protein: SARDWAGPGYT

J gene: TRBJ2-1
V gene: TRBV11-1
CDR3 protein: ASSHRVNNNEQF

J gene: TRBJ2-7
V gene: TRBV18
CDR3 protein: ASSPRGGDYEQY

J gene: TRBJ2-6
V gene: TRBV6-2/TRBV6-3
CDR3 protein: ASSSGGYSGANVLT

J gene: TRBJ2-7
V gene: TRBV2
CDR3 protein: ASSEGGTSYEQY

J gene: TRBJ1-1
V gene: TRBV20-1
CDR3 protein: SARPGPKIEAF

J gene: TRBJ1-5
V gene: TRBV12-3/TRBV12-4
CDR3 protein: ASRGGLAQPQH

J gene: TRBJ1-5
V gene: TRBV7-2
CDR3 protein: ASSLAEGFQPQH

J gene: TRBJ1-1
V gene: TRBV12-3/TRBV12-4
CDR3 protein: ASSLGQGTEAF

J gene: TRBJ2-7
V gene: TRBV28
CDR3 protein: ASSLSLAETLSYEQY